A selection of T cell receptor beta chains follows, all from one sample in a study of blood T cells in healthy people across ages. Each CDR3 protein is one row after TCRdb ran MiXCR on the 5' RACE reads. The sample has about 600,000 distinct CDR3 sequences, 45% to 55% seen once. Sequenced sample: blood. These receptors were taken from an older man in good health. CDR3s include the opening cysteine and the closing phenylalanine or tryptophan. Each record gives: D gene, J gene, clone size, V gene, CDR3 protein, CDR3 DNA. A D gene is named only where the DNA matches it firmly. Size values are once, few and many counts, or a class for expanded clones, and some rows have none.

D: NA
J: TRBJ1-1
size: few
V: TRBV5-1
CDR3: CASSLDVLGAEAFF
DNA: TGCGCCAGCAGCTTGGATGTTTTAGGGGCTGAAGCTTTCTTT

D: TRBD1
J: TRBJ2-7
size: NA
V: TRBV6-6
CDR3: CASSFPTGGFPEQYF
DNA: TGTGCCAGCAGTTTCCCGACAGGGGGTTTCCCCGAGCAGTACTTC

D: NA
J: TRBJ1-2
size: NA
V: TRBV3-1
CDR3: CASSAGYDTGYTF
DNA: TGTGCCAGCAGCGCGGGTTACGACACAGGATACACCTTC

D: NA
J: TRBJ2-4
size: once
V: TRBV29-1
CDR3: CSVHLTEEQYF
DNA: TGCAGCGTTCACCTTACGGAAGAGCAGTACTTC

D: TRBD2
J: TRBJ2-2
size: NA
V: TRBV3-1
CDR3: CASSLIAGPGELFF
DNA: TGTGCCAGCAGCCTGATAGCGGGACCCGGGGAGCTGTTTTTT

D: NA
J: TRBJ2-1
size: many
V: TRBV20-1
CDR3: CSATLASSYNEQFF
DNA: TGCAGTGCTACCCTAGCGTCCTCCTACAATGAGCAGTTCTTC

D: TRBD2
J: TRBJ2-3
size: NA
V: TRBV20-1
CDR3: CSARETSGPTDTQYF
DNA: TGCAGTGCTCGCGAGACTAGCGGACCCACAGATACGCAGTATTTT

D: NA
J: TRBJ1-2
size: NA
V: TRBV7-2
CDR3: CASSFKGNGYTF
DNA: TGTGCCAGCAGCTTTAAAGGCAATGGCTACACCTTC

D: NA
J: TRBJ2-1
size: NA
V: TRBV11-1
CDR3: CASSLFSPNEQFF
DNA: TGTGCCAGCAGCTTATTCAGCCCAAATGAGCAGTTCTTC

D: NA
J: TRBJ2-3
size: NA
V: TRBV11-2
CDR3: CASALRGIGADTQYF
DNA: TGTGCCAGCGCACTCCGGGGGATAGGAGCAGATACGCAGTATTTT

D: NA
J: TRBJ2-3
size: few
V: TRBV5-5
CDR3: CASSLVDGTDTQYF
DNA: TGTGCCAGCAGCTTGGTGGACGGGACAGATACGCAGTATTTT

D: TRBD2
J: TRBJ2-1
size: NA
V: TRBV5-1
CDR3: CASRPGLAGVNEQFF
DNA: TGCGCCAGCAGGCCGGGACTAGCGGGGGTAAATGAGCAGTTCTTC

D: NA
J: TRBJ2-7
size: many
V: TRBV7-2
CDR3: CASSSNLNEQYF
DNA: TGTGCCAGCAGCTCCAATCTCAACGAGCAGTACTTC

D: NA
J: TRBJ2-7
size: NA
V: TRBV12-5
CDR3: CASDGPNSYEQYF
DNA: TGTGCTAGTGACGGACCGAACTCCTACGAGCAGTACTTC

D: TRBD2
J: TRBJ2-1
size: NA
V: TRBV20-1
CDR3: CSADSGRGANEQFF
DNA: TGCAGTGCTGATAGCGGGAGGGGGGCCAATGAGCAGTTCTTC

D: NA
J: TRBJ2-6
size: few
V: TRBV7-9
CDR3: CASRHTRETPGANVLTF
DNA: TGTGCCAGCAGACATACCCGGGAAACTCCTGGGGCCAACGTCCTGACTTTC

D: TRBD1
J: TRBJ2-5
size: few
V: TRBV10-1
CDR3: CASSEGTGRGETQYF
DNA: TGCGCCAGCAGTGAAGGGACAGGGCGCGGCGAGACCCAGTACTTC

D: TRBD1
J: TRBJ2-1
size: NA
V: TRBV7-7
CDR3: CASSGQGADNEQFF
DNA: TGTGCTAGCTCCGGACAGGGGGCGGACAATGAGCAGTTCTTC

D: NA
J: TRBJ2-7
size: NA
V: TRBV5-1
CDR3: CASSLQISSYEQYF
DNA: TGCGCCAGCAGCTTGCAGATAAGCTCCTACGAGCAGTACTTC